This T cell receptor beta chain is drawn from a study of identifying expanded T cells in peripheral blood. General study findings and limits: Over two and four weeks, about 15 and 19 clones changed, versus around 1.3 between replicates. Variance in clone template counts between two-week samples significantly increased with total template count across all healthy donors.

TCRdb's copy holds only in-frame clones and misses some; the assay was immunoSEQ multiplex PCR. The table shows 70,000 to 95,000 clones, with 70% to 90% occurring only once. Notes on this clone: The antigen remains undetermined.

The CDR3 is made up of 18 amino acids. This sequence joins TRBV21-1 and TRBJ1-6; the listed D gene, TRBD1, was not tested against the DNA. TRBV21-1 is flagged as a pseudogene. Sequencing was carried out using blood. The TCR originated in a person between 18 and 75 years old in good health. CDR3 residues: CAQRRSKGAGTGNSPLHF. In DNA form, the CDR3 reads TGTGCTCAGAGACGGTCCAAGGGTGCAGGGACAGGTAATTCACCCCTCCACTTT.